A selection of T cell receptor beta chains follows, all from one sample in a study of cytomegalovirus exposure and HLA in healthy donors. Data came from immunoSEQ multiplex PCR; TCRdb stores just in-frame clones and leaves some out. The table for this sample gives tens of thousands of clones. Sequencing input: PBMCs. These receptors were obtained from a woman aged 25 to 39 in good health and CMV-seropositive. CDR3s include the opening cysteine and the closing phenylalanine or tryptophan. A D gene is named only where the DNA matches it firmly.

d_call | j_call | v_call | cdr3_length | cdr3_aa | cdr3_nt
- | TRBJ1-6 | TRBV25-1 | 15 | CASRERGSYNSPLHF | TGTGCCAGCAGGGAAAGGGGCTCCTATAATTCACCCCTCCACTTT
- | TRBJ1-2 | TRBV5-8 | 13 | CASSLGGNYGYTF | TGTGCCAGCAGCTTGGGAGGAAACTATGGCTACACCTTC
- | TRBJ1-2 | TRBV5-6 | 14 | CASSSGRRLYGYTF | TGTGCCAGCAGCTCGGGTAGGAGACTCTATGGCTACACCTTC
- | TRBJ1-5 | TRBV5-1 | 14 | CASSLDLGNQPQHF | TGCGCCAGCAGCTTGGATCTAGGCAATCAGCCCCAGCATTTT
TRBD1 | TRBJ1-1 | TRBV4-1 | 15 | CASSQVGGDRVEAFF | TGCGCCAGCAGCCAAGTGGGGGGCGACAGGGTTGAAGCTTTCTTT
TRBD1 | TRBJ2-5 | TRBV5-1 | 14 | CASSLGTGEETQYF | TGCGCCAGCAGCTTGGGGACAGGGGAAGAGACCCAGTACTTC
- | TRBJ2-7 | TRBV5-5 | 14 | CASSFPVQAGEQYF | TGTGCCAGCAGCTTCCCGGTCCAAGCCGGCGAGCAGTACTTC
- | TRBJ1-5 | TRBV23-1 | 17 | CASSHRTERYSNQPQHF | TGCGCCAGCAGCCACCGGACAGAACGATATAGCAATCAGCCCCAGCATTTT
TRBD1 | TRBJ1-2 | TRBV27 | 13 | CASSLGQGGGYTF | TGTGCCAGCAGCCTCGGACAGGGAGGTGGCTACACCTTC
TRBD1 | TRBJ2-5 | TRBV6-6 | 15 | CASSYRRQGGETQYF | TGTGCCAGCAGTTACAGGCGACAGGGCGGGGAGACCCAGTACTTC
TRBD1 | TRBJ2-7 | TRBV10-1 | 15 | CASSPSLGTAYEQYF | TGCGCCAGCAGTCCCAGCCTCGGGACAGCCTACGAGCAGTACTTC
- | TRBJ1-5 | TRBV28 | 13 | CASRYVGGQPQHF | TGTGCCAGCAGGTATGTCGGGGGTCAGCCCCAGCATTTT
TRBD2 | TRBJ2-7 | TRBV4-1 | 15 | CASSQGSSGGYEQYF | TGCGCCAGCAGCCAAGGCTCCAGCGGGGGATACGAGCAGTACTTC
- | TRBJ2-5 | TRBV20-1 | 11 | CSAIVRETQYF | TGCAGTGCTATAGTCCGAGAGACCCAGTACTTC
TRBD2 | TRBJ2-5 | TRBV18 | 15 | CASSPPGLVRETQYF | TGTGCCAGCTCACCGCCCGGACTAGTAAGGGAGACCCAGTACTTC
- | TRBJ2-1 | TRBV25-1 | 15 | CASRAGPSSDNEQFF | TGTGCCAGCAGGGCGGGGCCTTCCTCCGACAATGAGCAGTTCTTC
- | TRBJ2-5 | TRBV6-6 | 12 | CASSYVSETQYF | TGTGCCAGCAGTTACGTTTCGGAGACCCAGTACTTC